Each of the 16 T cell receptor beta chains below was sequenced from the same sample in a study of blood T cell repertoires in COVID-19. TCRdb's copy holds only in-frame clones and misses some; the assay was immunoSEQ multiplex PCR. Seen here are 240,000 or so clones, approximately 86% observed once, and the top ten hold about 3.3%. The sample was PBMCs or T cells enriched from blood (not recorded which). The source of these receptors is a woman in her 40s with acute COVID-19.

The chain has TRBV27 and TRBJ2-4; D may be TRBD1 (5 bases). This CDR3 is 14 amino acids long. The V gene's germline CDR1 is MNHEY and CDR2 SMNVEV (reference sequence). V was pared by 2 bases and J by 1 base, with 6 bases between. The DNA of the CDR3 is TGTGCCAGCAGTTTAGCAGGGGCCAAAAACATTCAGTACTTC. This gives the protein CASSLAGAKNIQYF.

V and J are TRBV9 and TRBJ1-3, with 7 bases aligning to TRBD1. After removal of 3 bases from V and 0 bases from J, the junction contained 6 bases not matched to a gene. The CDR3 covers 16 residues. Germline CDR1 and CDR2: SGDLS and YYNGEE. DNA for the CDR3: TGTGCCAGCAGCGCATCCGGGACAGCCTCTGGAAACACCATATATTTT. Its protein product is CASSASGTASGNTIYF.

Of note for this clone: Other DNA sequences of this sample code for an identical CDR3. The chain joins TRBV7-2 to TRBJ2-2; no firm D call. V was clipped by 1 base and J by 1 base, with 4 bases between them. CDR1 is SGHTA and CDR2 is FQGNSA in the germline V gene. The CDR3 runs 14 residues. CDR3 in DNA: TGTGCCAGCAGCTTAGTCCAGAACACCGGGGAGCTGTTTTTT. Translation gives CASSLVQNTGELFF.

The chain links TRBV7-6 to TRBJ1-4; tentatively, D is TRBD1 (5 bases). Deletions cut 0 bases from V and 3 bases from J, with 8 bases between. CDR1 SGHVS and CDR2 FNYEAQ come from the germline V gene. The CDR3 extends over 15 amino acids. The CDR3 spells CASSLAGGSNEKLFF. For the CDR3, the DNA is TGTGCCAGCAGCTTAGCGGGGGGGTCTAATGAAAAACTGTTTTTT.

The rearrangement joins TRBV11-3 to TRBJ1-1; TRBD1 might be the D (6 bases). Germline loops: CDR1 SGHNT, CDR2 YENEEA. Deletions cut 2 bases from V and 1 base from J, with 8 bases between. The CDR3 is 14 residues long. CDR3 coding DNA: TGTGCCAGCAGCTTAATGGGACAGAACACTGAAGCTTTCTTT. Translated, it gives CASSLMGQNTEAFF. Full variable domain (missing parts from reference TRBV11-3 and TRBJ1-1): EAGVVQSPRYKIIEKKQPVAFWCNPISGHNTLYWYLQNLGQGPELLIRYENEEAVDDSQLPKDRFSAERLKGVDSTLKIQPAELGDSAVYLCASSLMGQNTEAFFGQGTRLTVV.

The rearrangement uses TRBV11-3 and TRBJ2-5, with 10 bases fitting TRBD2. The V and J ends lost 4 bases and 6 bases, in that order; junction bases with no gene match: 8. CDR1 and CDR2 (germline): SGHNT, YENEEA. The CDR3 has 15 amino acids. CDR3 DNA sequence: TGTGCCAGCAGCTCTTCTAGCGGGAGAGGACAGACCCAGTACTTC. This translates into CASSSSSGRGQTQYF.

The chain couples TRBV13 to TRBJ2-7; 7 bases line up with TRBD2. The V gene end was trimmed by 5 bases and the J gene end by 2 bases; junction bases not matched to a gene: 18. Germline values: CDR1 PRHDT, CDR2 FYEKMQ (reference sequence). The CDR3 runs to 18 residues. CDR3 sequence: CASSRSVFGREAPYEQYF. CDR3 DNA: TGTGCCAGCAGCCGATCCGTCTTCGGACGGGAGGCTCCCTACGAGCAGTACTTC.

This chain uses TRBV11-2 with TRBJ2-3; 8 bases map to TRBD2. V dropped 5 bases and J dropped 2; count of bases not matched to a gene: 15. From germline, CDR1 is SGHAT and CDR2 FQNNGV. The CDR3 sequence is 18 residues long. Here the CDR3 reads CASSPRTSYYRDTDTQYF. The CDR3 bases are TGTGCCAGCAGCCCCCGGACTAGCTACTACCGGGACACAGATACGCAGTATTTT. Full variable domain (remainder filled in from reference TRBV11-2 and TRBJ2-3): EAGVAQSPRYKIIEKRQSVAFWCNPISGHATLYWYQQILGQGPKLLIQFQNNGVVDDSQLPKDRFSAERLKGVDSTLKIQPAKLEDSAVYLCASSPRTSYYRDTDTQYFGPGTRLTVL.

The V and J genes are TRBV7-8 and TRBJ2-3, with D possibly being TRBD2 (6 bases). Deletions cut 5 bases from V and 2 bases from J, with 14 bases between. Germline values: CDR1 SGHVS, CDR2 FQNEAQ. The CDR3 is made up of 15 amino acids. CDR3: CASSPLLANTDTQYF. CDR3 bases: TGTGCCAGCAGCCCGCTCCTAGCGAACACAGATACGCAGTATTTT. Based on the CDR3 plus reference TRBV7-8 and TRBJ2-3, the full variable domain is GAGVSQSPRYKVAKRGQDVALRCDPISGHVSLFWYQQALGQGPEFLTYFQNEAQLDKSGLPSDRFFAERPEGSVSTLKIQRTQQEDSAVYLCASSPLLANTDTQYFGPGTRLTVL.

The V gene is TRBV27, the J gene TRBJ2-1; 7 nucleotides match TRBD2. The CDR3 runs 14 residues. Germline CDR1 MNHEY, CDR2 SMNVEV (reference sequence). Trimming took 4 bases from V and 4 from J; bases not matched to a gene: 4. CDR3 in amino acids: CASSSRAGYNEQFF. CDR3 DNA sequence: TGTGCCAGCAGTTCAAGAGCGGGATACAATGAGCAGTTCTTC.

The rearrangement joins TRBV24-1 to TRBJ2-1; 8 bases line up with TRBD1. The V gene end was trimmed by 8 bases and the J gene end by 9 bases; junction bases not matched to a gene: 14. Germline values: CDR1 KGHDR, CDR2 SFDVKD. This CDR3 has 15 amino acids. Here the CDR3 DNA reads TGTGCCACCATTGGTGTGGGGGCAGGGGGCTTTGAGCAGTTCTTC. This sequence encodes CATIGVGAGGFEQFF.

The chain joins TRBV11-2 to TRBJ2-7; D unresolved. In germline, CDR1 is SGHAT, CDR2 FQNNGV. This CDR3 is 13 amino acids long. V gave up 2 bases and J gave up 2 bases, with 7 bases separating them. The CDR3 reads CASSLFPAYEQYF. For the CDR3, the DNA is TGTGCCAGCAGCTTATTCCCTGCCTACGAGCAGTACTTC.

This chain connects TRBV7-9 to TRBJ1-1; no clear D. V was shortened by 2 bases and J by 1 base, with 5 bases between the two germline ends. CDR3 length: 13 amino acids. Germline V gives CDR1 SEHNR, CDR2 FQNEAQ (reference sequence). The CDR3 bases are TGTGCCAGCAGCTTAACCGGGAACACTGAAGCTTTCTTT. Translated, it gives CASSLTGNTEAFF.

This chain joins TRBV6-1 and TRBJ2-7; D unclear. This CDR3 is 15 amino acids long. V lost 0 bases to trimming and J lost 9 bases, with 18 bases between them. The germline gives CDR1 MNHNS, CDR2 SASEGT. CDR3 protein: CASSEARPTIRGQYF. DNA of the CDR3: TGTGCCAGCAGTGAAGCGCGCCCGACGATACGAGGGCAGTACTTC.

The chain recombines TRBV5-1 with TRBJ2-2; 12 positions agree with TRBD2. The CDR3 spans 17 residues. Trimming cost V 0 bases and J 7 bases; bases outside gene matches: 7. CDR1 SGHRS and CDR2 YFSETQ come from the germline V gene. DNA for the CDR3: TGCGCCAGCAGCTTGGTAGGACTAGCGGGGCCCGGCGGGGAGCTGTTTTTT. Translated, it gives CASSLVGLAGPGGELFF.

The chain combines TRBV7-6 with TRBJ1-5; TRBD1 agrees at 7 bases. The CDR3 has 16 amino acids. The V and J ends lost 4 bases and 0 bases, in that order; junction bases with no gene match: 6. CDR1 SGHVS and CDR2 FNYEAQ come from the germline V gene. CDR3 protein: CASSYGDRYSNQPQHF. The CDR3 region has the DNA TGTGCCAGCAGCTACGGGGACAGATATAGCAATCAGCCCCAGCATTTT.